Below, 9 T cell receptor beta chains from the same sample are listed, as sequenced in a study of spatial heterogeneity in lung cancer. Study-level findings and limits: One measure, the expanded intratumoral alpha and beta TCR count, tracked tumor mutation counts.

Their antigen targets remain unknown. Time point reported: sample taken at primary tumor resection. Via MiXCR, TCRdb re-called the 5' RACE reads, giving one row per CDR3 protein. Counted here are 3,500 to 4,000 distinct CDR3 sequences, roughly 5.6% occurring once; the ten biggest clones make up approximately 33%. This sample comprised lung tumor tissue, obtained at surgery. The origin of the receptors is a female donor with early-stage non-small cell lung cancer.

This clonotype was observed at least ten times. The library was built for alpha chains, so this beta chain is an off-target read and its size means little. J is TRBJ2-1 and V is TRBV29-1; 9 bases map to TRBD1. The CDR3 contains 12 residues. Germline trimming cut 2 bases from V and 8 bases from J; bases unmatched to any gene: 1. Per germline, CDR1 SQVTM and CDR2 ANQGSEA. CDR3 region: CSVETGGDEQFF. The CDR3 DNA reads as TGCAGCGTTGAAACAGGGGGCGATGAGCAGTTCTTC.

By share, this clonotype ranks as medium-sized. This beta chain came through as a stray read in a library set up for alpha chains, and its size says little. The J gene is TRBJ2-1, the V gene TRBV4-2, with 8 positions matching TRBD2. The ends lost 3 bases at V and 6 bases at J; junction bases unmatched: 10. Per the germline V gene, CDR1 is LGHNA and CDR2 is YNFKEQ. This CDR3 is built from 16 residues. The DNA of the CDR3 is TGTGCCAGCAGCCAGGCTAGCGGGTTATTGGGCAATGAGCAGTTCTTC. It translates to CASSQASGLLGNEQFF.

This clonotype qualifies as medium-sized (0.01 to 0.1%). A library made for alpha chains picked up this beta chain off target, so its size means little. The V gene is TRBV5-1, the J gene TRBJ1-1; D is perhaps TRBD1 (5 bases). Germline values: CDR1 SGHRS, CDR2 YFSETQ. V dropped 0 bases and J dropped 2 bases, with 14 bases sitting between them. This CDR3 contains 16 residues. CDR3 loop: CASSLAQGSRNTEAFF. CDR3 DNA: TGCGCCAGCAGCTTGGCGCAGGGATCGAGAAACACTGAAGCTTTCTTT.

About this clonotype: This beta chain was picked up by a library intended for alpha chains and is off target, so its count carries little meaning. V and J are TRBV5-1 and TRBJ2-3; 7 nucleotides match TRBD2. The germline V gene encodes CDR1 SGHRS and CDR2 YFSETQ. The length of the CDR3 is 15 residues. With 5 bases clipped from V and 0 bases from J, the junction kept 6 bases outside the gene matches. Here the CDR3 reads CASRELATSTDTQYF. Here the CDR3 DNA reads TGCGCCAGCAGAGAACTAGCGACTAGCACAGATACGCAGTATTTT.

Only a few counts were recorded for this clonotype. Found in a library prepared for alpha chains, this beta chain is an off-target read, and its abundance has little meaning. The chain has TRBV7-2 and TRBJ1-1; TRBD1 is a possible D gene (6 bases). Germline lookup yields CDR1 SGHTA and CDR2 FQGNSA. CDR3 size: 13 residues. The ends were cut back, 5 bases at V and 4 bases at J, with 11 bases in the middle. CDR3 nucleotides: TGTGCCAGCAGCCCACAGGGAAGCACTGAAGCTTTCTTT. Translated, it gives CASSPQGSTEAFF.

In its sample, this clonotype is medium-sized. This beta chain came through as a stray read in a library set up for alpha chains, and its size says little. This chain uses TRBV19 with TRBJ2-7; 7 bases match TRBD1. Germline V gene data show CDR1 as LNHDA and CDR2 as SQIVND (reference sequence). This CDR3 is 17 amino acids long. Germline trimming cut 6 bases from V and 1 base from J; bases unmatched to any gene: 15. In DNA form, the CDR3 reads TGTGCCAGTAGCTCCCTCCCGGACAGGAGCCGGTCCTACGAGCAGTACTTC. Its protein is CASSSLPDRSRSYEQYF. The full variable domain, with the rest looked up from reference TRBV19 and TRBJ2-7, is DGGITQSPKYLFRKEGQNVTLSCEQNLNHDAMYWYRQDPGQGLRLIYYSQIVNDFQKGDIAEGYSVSREKKESFPLTVTSAQKNPTAFYLCASSSLPDRSRSYEQYFGPGTRLTVT.

This clonotype was observed many times. The size of this beta chain means little, since it is a stray read in a library made for alpha chains. The V and J genes are TRBV6-6 and TRBJ1-3, with TRBD1 as a possible D gene (5 bases). The CDR3 totals 13 residues. Trimming stripped 4 bases from V and 3 bases from J, with 7 bases between. Germline lookup yields CDR1 MNHNY and CDR2 SVGAGI (reference sequence). Here the CDR3 DNA reads TGTGCCAGCAGTTCGGGGGTTGGAAACACCATATATTTT. It translates to CASSSGVGNTIYF.

This clonotype rates as medium-sized. This beta chain lies outside the target of a library built for alpha chains; its clone size means little. The chain joins TRBV20-1 to TRBJ2-2, with D possibly matching TRBD1 (6 bases). This CDR3 has 12 amino acids. Trimming took off 6 bases at V and 5 bases at J, with 10 bases between the two ends. Germline loops: CDR1 DFQATT, CDR2 SNEGSKA (reference sequence). The CDR3 region has the DNA TGCAGTGCGAAGACAGGAACCGGGGAGCTGTTTTTT. It encodes CSAKTGTGELFF.

This clonotype was counted ten times or more. With the library built for alpha chains, this beta chain is off target and its frequency is not meaningful. This sequence joins TRBV3-1 and TRBJ2-3; D is uncertain. V dropped 8 bases and J dropped 9 bases, with 15 bases sitting between them. The CDR3 is 12 residues long. The germline gives CDR1 LGHDT, CDR2 YNNKEL (reference sequence). CDR3 sequence: CASRGPKMTQYF. The CDR3 DNA follows: TGTGCCAGCCGAGGCCCCAAGATGACGCAGTATTTT.